This TCR beta chain was retrieved from a study of blood T cell repertoires in COVID-19. Study details: There were acute and convalescent COVID-19 samples, and they came from the United States, Italy and Spain. In each case, the material was cDNA or gDNA derived from T cells, B-cell-depleted T cells, or PBMCs.

As handled by the study authors: Amplification from reference gene primers served as the basis for estimated nucleated cell counts. Profiling relied on immunoSEQ multiplex PCR, and the TCRdb table lists in-frame clones only, not all of them. The V and J calls and clone size come from that table; D and trimming were worked out from the DNA. The sample yields fewer than 200,000 clones, about four fifths seen once. The CDR3 runs 15 residues. V gave up 6 bases and J gave up 1 base; unmatched junction bases: 3. Germline V gene lookup returns CDR1 LNHNV and CDR2 YYDKDF (reference sequence). Cohort 3 donors were reported recovered after two negative PCRs, clearance, or symptom resolution.

This receptor was obtained from a man aged 50 to 60 who had recovered from COVID-19. Sequenced material: PBMCs or T cells enriched from blood (not recorded which). This chain joins TRBV15 and TRBJ2-3; 11 bases are shared with TRBD2. The CDR3 spells CATSETSGGTDTQYF. For the CDR3, the DNA is TGTGCCACCAGTGAGACTAGCGGGGGCACAGATACGCAGTATTTT.